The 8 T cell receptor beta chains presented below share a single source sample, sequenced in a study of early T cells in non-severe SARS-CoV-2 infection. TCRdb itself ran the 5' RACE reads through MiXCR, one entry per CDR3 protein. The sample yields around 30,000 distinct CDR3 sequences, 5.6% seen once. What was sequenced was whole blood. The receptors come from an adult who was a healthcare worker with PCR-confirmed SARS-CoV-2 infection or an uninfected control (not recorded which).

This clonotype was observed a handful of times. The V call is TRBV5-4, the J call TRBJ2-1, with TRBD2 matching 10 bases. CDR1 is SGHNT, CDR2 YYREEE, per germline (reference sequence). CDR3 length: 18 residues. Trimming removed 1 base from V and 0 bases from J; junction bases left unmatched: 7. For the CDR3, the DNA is TGTGCCAGCAGCTTGAACCAACTAGCGGGATTCTCCTACAATGAGCAGTTCTTC. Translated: CASSLNQLAGFSYNEQFF.

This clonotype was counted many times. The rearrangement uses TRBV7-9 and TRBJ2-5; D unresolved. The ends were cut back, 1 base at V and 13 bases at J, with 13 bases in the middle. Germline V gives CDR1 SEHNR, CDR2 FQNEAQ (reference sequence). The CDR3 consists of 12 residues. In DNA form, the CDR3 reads TGTGCCAGCAGCTTAGATGGCCAACCAGGGTACTTC. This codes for CASSLDGQPGYF.

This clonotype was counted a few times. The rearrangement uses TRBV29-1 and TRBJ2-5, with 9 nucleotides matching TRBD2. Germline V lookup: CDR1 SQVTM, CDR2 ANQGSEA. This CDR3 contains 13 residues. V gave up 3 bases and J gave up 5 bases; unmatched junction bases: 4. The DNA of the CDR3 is TGCAGCGTTGAGTCTAGCGGGGTTGAGACCCAGTACTTC. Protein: CSVESSGVETQYF.

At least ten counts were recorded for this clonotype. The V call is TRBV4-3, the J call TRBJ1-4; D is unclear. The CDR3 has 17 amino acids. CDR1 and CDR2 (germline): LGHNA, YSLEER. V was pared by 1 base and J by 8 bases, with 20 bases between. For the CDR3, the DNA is TGCGCCAGCAGCCAAGGGTACCCGGCCGAGACCTACGAAAAACTGTTTTTT. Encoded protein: CASSQGYPAETYEKLFF.

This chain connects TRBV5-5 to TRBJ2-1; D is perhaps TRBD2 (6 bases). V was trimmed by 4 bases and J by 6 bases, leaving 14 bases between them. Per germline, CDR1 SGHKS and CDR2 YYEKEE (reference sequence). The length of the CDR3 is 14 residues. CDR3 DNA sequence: TGTGCCAGCAGCGGAGGGCCCATAAGCAATGAGCAGTTCTTC. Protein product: CASSGGPISNEQFF.

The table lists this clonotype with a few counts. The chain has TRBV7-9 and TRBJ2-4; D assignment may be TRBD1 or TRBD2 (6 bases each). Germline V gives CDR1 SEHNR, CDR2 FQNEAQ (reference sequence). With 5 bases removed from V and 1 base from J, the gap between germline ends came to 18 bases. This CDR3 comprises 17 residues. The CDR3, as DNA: TGTGCCAGCAGCCCATGGGGGGCGCAAGGGGCCAAAAACATTCAGTACTTC. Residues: CASSPWGAQGAKNIQYF.

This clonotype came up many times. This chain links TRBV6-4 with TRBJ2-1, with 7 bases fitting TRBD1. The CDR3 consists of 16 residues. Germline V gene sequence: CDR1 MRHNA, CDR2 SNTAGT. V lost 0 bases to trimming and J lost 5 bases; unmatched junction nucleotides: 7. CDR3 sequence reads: CASSDSEAGGHNEQFF. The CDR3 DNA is TGTGCCAGCAGTGACTCGGAGGCAGGGGGACACAATGAGCAGTTCTTC.

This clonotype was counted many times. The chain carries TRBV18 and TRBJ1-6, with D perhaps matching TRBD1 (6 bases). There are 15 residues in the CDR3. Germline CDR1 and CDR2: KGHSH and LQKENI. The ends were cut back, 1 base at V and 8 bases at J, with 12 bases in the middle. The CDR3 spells CASSPLEQGDSPLHF. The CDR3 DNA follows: TGTGCCAGCTCACCACTTGAACAGGGAGATTCACCCCTCCACTTT.